This TCR beta chain came from a study of blood T cell repertoires in COVID-19. Across the whole study: Samples representing acute and convalescent COVID-19 were sourced from the United States, Italy and Spain.

The CDR3 sequence is 17 residues long. CDR1 and CDR2 from the germline V gene are SGHNT and YENEEA. Trimming removed 0 bases from V and 0 bases from J, with 14 bases in between. The assay was immunoSEQ multiplex PCR, and TCRdb's table has in-frame clones only and misses some. The data contain 20,000 or so clones, 87% of them singletons. Source material: peripheral blood. This chain links TRBV11-3 with TRBJ1-2, with D possibly TRBD1 on 6 matching bases. This clonotype was sampled from a human donor with active COVID-19. The donor label of this sample is uncertain. The CDR3 sequence: CASSLDDDRTSNYGYTF. Written as DNA, the CDR3 is TGTGCCAGCAGCTTAGACGACGACAGGACTTCTAACTATGGCTACACCTTC.